These 28 T cell receptor beta chains came from one sample sequenced in a study of blood T cell repertoires in COVID-19. The data were produced by immunoSEQ multiplex PCR, yet TCRdb's version contains in-frame clones alone and is incomplete. Altogether about 250,000 clones are present, around 90% being singletons, with the ten largest covering approximately 1.4%. Sequencing input: peripheral blood. The receptor set was obtained from a man older than 75 with acute or convalescent COVID-19.

The rearrangement uses TRBV7-2 and TRBJ1-5; 8 bases align to TRBD1. The V and J ends lost 7 bases and 1 base, in that order; junction bases with no gene match: 3. The germline V gene has CDR1 SGHTA and CDR2 FQGNSA. The CDR3 totals 14 residues. CDR3 nucleotide sequence: TGTGCCAGCAAACGACAGGGGAGCAATCAGCCCCAGCATTTT. As protein: CASKRQGSNQPQHF.

This clone was seen a few times. The gene calls are TRBV6-5 and TRBJ2-2; D ambiguous. With 7 bases removed from V and 2 bases from J, the gap between germline ends came to 11 bases. The CDR3 consists of 14 residues. CDR1 and CDR2 from the germline V gene are MNHEY and SVGAGI. The CDR3 DNA reads TGTGCCAGCAAACGGTTCCTAAACACCGGGGAGCTGTTTTTT. This codes for CASKRFLNTGELFF.

In DNA, the CDR3 is TGTGCCAGCAGCAGTCCAGGGGCCACCCAAGAGACCCAGTACTTC. This codes for CASSSPGATQETQYF. The chain uses TRBV27 and TRBJ2-5, with D maybe TRBD1 (6 bases). This CDR3 has 15 amino acids. Germline V CDR1 and CDR2: MNHEY, SMNVEV (reference sequence). Trimming cost V 6 bases and J 1 base, with 15 bases left between them.

The rearrangement joins TRBV5-1 to TRBJ2-3; TRBD2 matches 11 bases. CDR1 is SGHRS, CDR2 YFSETQ, per germline. The V gene end was trimmed by 1 base and the J gene end by 8 bases; junction bases not matched to a gene: 6. The CDR3 is made up of 15 amino acids. The CDR3 here is CASSLTSGRSSTQYF. CDR3 DNA: TGCGCCAGCAGCTTGACTAGCGGGAGATCAAGTACGCAGTATTTT.

The CDR3 spells CASSSSGTSFYTGELFF. As DNA, the CDR3 is TGTGCCAGCAGTTCGTCCGGAACTAGCTTTTACACCGGGGAGCTGTTTTTT. The chain has TRBV28 and TRBJ2-2; tentatively, D is TRBD2 (6 bases). Per germline, CDR1 MDHEN and CDR2 SYDVKM. V shed 4 bases and J shed 3 bases, with 18 bases lying between them. The CDR3 has 17 residues.

This chain uses TRBV7-2 with TRBJ1-5; TRBD1 agrees at 10 bases. The CDR3 length is 17 residues. Per the germline V gene, CDR1 is SGHTA and CDR2 is FQGNSA. The junction had 12 bases not matched to a gene; V was cut back by 5 bases and J by 5 bases. The CDR3 region is CASSVREAGTGDQPQHF. CDR3 nucleotide sequence: TGTGCCAGCAGCGTGAGAGAGGCCGGGACAGGGGATCAGCCCCAGCATTTT. Drawing the rest from reference TRBV7-2 and TRBJ1-5, the complete variable domain is GAGVSQSPSNKVTEKGKDVELRCDPISGHTALYWYRQSLGQGLEFLIYFQGNSAPDKSGLPSDRFSAERTGGSVSTLTIQRTQQEDSAVYLCASSVREAGTGDQPQHFGDGTRLSIL.

The chain couples TRBV29-1 to TRBJ1-1, with D unclear. The germline V and J ends were trimmed by 1 base and 0 bases, with 9 bases remaining between them. The CDR3 runs to 14 residues. Germline V lookup: CDR1 SQVTM, CDR2 ANQGSEA. This CDR3 is CSVEVRQVNTEAFF. The CDR3 DNA reads TGCAGCGTTGAAGTCCGGCAGGTGAACACTGAAGCTTTCTTT.

V usage is TRBV11-2 and J usage is TRBJ1-4; 8 positions match TRBD1. The CDR3 loop spans 16 amino acids. Germline assignment: CDR1 SGHAT and CDR2 FQNNGV. Trimming removed 4 bases from V and 2 bases from J; junction bases left unmatched: 6. The DNA for the CDR3 is TGTGCCAGCAGCTCTCAGGGGGCATGGACTAATGAAAAACTGTTTTTT. It yields the protein CASSSQGAWTNEKLFF.

This clone is a singleton in its sample. The chain combines TRBV9 with TRBJ1-1; D unresolved. Between the trimmed V and J ends, which lost 1 base and 0 bases, there was a span of 7 bases. Per the germline V gene, CDR1 is SGDLS and CDR2 is YYNGEE. There are 14 residues in the CDR3. CDR3 nucleotides: TGTGCCAGCAGCGTAACCGGGTTGAACACTGAAGCTTTCTTT. This translates into CASSVTGLNTEAFF.

V gene TRBV6-2 or TRBV6-3 combines with J gene TRBJ2-2; a possible D gene is TRBD2 (6 bases). Germline V gene data show CDR1 as MNHEY and CDR2 as SVGEGT. V shed 7 bases and J shed 2 bases, with 17 bases lying between them. This CDR3 contains 16 residues. The DNA for the CDR3 is TGTGCCAGCATCCCCGGAGGGGTCGGAAACACCGGGGAGCTGTTTTTT. It yields the protein CASIPGGVGNTGELFF.

This clone occurred a few times. This chain links TRBV5-1 with TRBJ2-3; 10 bases line up with TRBD2. Germline V gene sequence: CDR1 SGHRS, CDR2 YFSETQ. The CDR3 is 18 residues long. V shed 3 bases and J 3 bases; nucleotides not matched to a gene: 13. CDR3 DNA sequence: TGCGCCAGCAGCTCCGGACTAGCGGCTTTAAGAGGGACAGATACGCAGTATTTT. Translation: CASSSGLAALRGTDTQYF.

A note on this clone: This specimen includes other DNA sequences encoding the same CDR3. V and J are TRBV27 and TRBJ2-7; D is uncertain. V lost 4 bases, J lost 3 bases, and 4 bases lay in between. The CDR3 has 11 amino acids. CDR1 is MNHEY and CDR2 is SMNVEV in the germline V gene (reference sequence). CDR3 nucleotide sequence: TGTGCCAGCAGTTCCCACTACGAGCAGTACTTC. Translation: CASSSHYEQYF.

V gene TRBV23-1 combines with J gene TRBJ2-7; possibly TRBD2 for D (5 bases). TRBV23-1 belongs to the ORF category, with a function that is uncertain. Trimming took off 4 bases at V and 4 bases at J, with 14 bases between the two ends. CDR3 length equals 14 residues. The CDR3 DNA reads TGCGCCAGCAGTCCCCGGGGAAAGGGATACGAGCAGTACTTC. Encoded protein: CASSPRGKGYEQYF.

The chain is built from TRBV15 and TRBJ1-4, with D perhaps TRBD1 (5 bases). The CDR3 is made up of 14 amino acids. V gave up 2 bases and J gave up 6 bases, with 10 bases separating them. CDR1 is LNHNV and CDR2 is YYDKDF in the germline V gene (reference sequence). CDR3: CATSRRGSDEKLFF. The CDR3 DNA is TGTGCCACCAGCAGAAGGGGTTCAGATGAAAAACTGTTTTTT.

The V gene is TRBV6-6, the J gene TRBJ2-5; 12 nucleotides line up with TRBD2. Trimming at V came to 5 bases and at J to 9 bases, leaving 25 bases not matched to a gene. The CDR3 runs to 20 residues. Germline values: CDR1 MNHNY, CDR2 SVGAGI (reference sequence). The CDR3 sequence is CASSRPVRASGGESKGPQYF. CDR3 nucleotides: TGTGCCAGCAGTCGCCCAGTTCGGGCTAGCGGGGGGGAAAGTAAAGGGCCCCAGTACTTC.

This chain connects TRBV27 to TRBJ1-5, with D possibly TRBD1 on 5 matching bases. This CDR3 region has 13 residues. V shed 3 bases and J shed 4 bases, with 7 bases lying between them. Germline V gene sequence: CDR1 MNHEY, CDR2 SMNVEV (reference sequence). The CDR3 coding sequence is TGTGCCAGCAGTTTTAGGGGAAATCAGCCCCAGCATTTT. This codes for CASSFRGNQPQHF.

The CDR3 bases are TGTGCCAGCAGCTTAAGCAGGGGGCGGATTGAGCAGTTCTTC. Translation: CASSLSRGRIEQFF. The J gene is TRBJ2-1, the V gene TRBV11-2; 8 positions agree with TRBD1. There are 14 residues in the CDR3. Germline values: CDR1 SGHAT, CDR2 FQNNGV. With V trimmed by 2 bases and J by 9 bases, 6 bases remained unmatched. Full variable domain (outside the CDR3, taken from reference TRBV11-2 and TRBJ2-1): EAGVAQSPRYKIIEKRQSVAFWCNPISGHATLYWYQQILGQGPKLLIQFQNNGVVDDSQLPKDRFSAERLKGVDSTLKIQPAKLEDSAVYLCASSLSRGRIEQFFGPGTRLTVL.

This clone appeared a few times. V and J are TRBV7-2 and TRBJ2-6; 8 bases are a match to TRBD2. The CDR3 totals 17 residues. The J segment lost 0 bases and the V segment lost 4 bases, leaving 5 bases of the junction unmatched. Germline lookup yields CDR1 SGHTA and CDR2 FQGNSA. CDR3 amino acids: CASSSQAGASGANVLTF. In DNA, the CDR3 is TGTGCCAGCAGCTCCCAAGCGGGGGCCTCTGGGGCCAACGTCCTGACTTTC.

The chain uses TRBV2 and TRBJ2-5, with a weak D call TRBD2 (6 bases). Trimming cost V 8 bases and J 5 bases, with 12 bases left between them. The CDR3 contains 12 residues. Germline lookup yields CDR1 SNHLY and CDR2 FYNNEI. CDR3 sequence (DNA): TGTGCCAGCGGGACTCCCCGGGAGACCCAGTACTTC. The encoded protein is CASGTPRETQYF.

This sequence joins TRBV19 and TRBJ2-1; TRBD2 aligns across 8 bases. V trimming: 3 bases; J trimming: 6 bases; junction bases outside the gene matches: 7. From germline, CDR1 is LNHDA and CDR2 SQIVND (reference sequence). The CDR3 runs 15 residues. CDR3 bases: TGTGCCAGTAGTATTACGGGAGGGCTAATCAATGAGCAGTTCTTC. This sequence encodes CASSITGGLINEQFF.

This clone has a single count. The V call is TRBV27, the J call TRBJ2-7; D perhaps matches TRBD1 (5 bases). The germline CDR1 and CDR2 sequences are MNHEY and SMNVEV (reference sequence). This CDR3 spans 16 amino acids. The V end was cut by 5 bases, the J end by 0 bases, with 17 bases between. This CDR3 is CASSKDTTTLSYEQYF. The CDR3 DNA reads as TGTGCCAGCAGTAAGGACACCACCACCCTCTCCTACGAGCAGTACTTC.

CDR3 DNA sequence: TGTGCCAGCAGCCGCCGCGGGGATTCACCCCTCCACTTT. Its protein is CASSRRGDSPLHF. The chain joins TRBV12-3 or TRBV12-4 to TRBJ1-6; no clear D. The V and J ends lost 6 bases and 8 bases respectively, with 11 bases between them. CDR3 length: 13 amino acids.

The V and J genes are TRBV5-8 and TRBJ1-1; D unclear. The V gene's germline CDR1 is SGHTS and CDR2 YDEGEE. Trimming took 7 bases from V and 5 from J, leaving 15 bases between them. There are 13 residues in the CDR3. The CDR3 sequence: CASHGRFRTEAFF. CDR3 DNA: TGTGCCAGCCACGGGAGGTTCCGGACTGAAGCTTTCTTT.

This chain joins TRBV19 and TRBJ1-5; D not resolved. V was trimmed by 3 bases and J by 0 bases, leaving 12 bases between them. This CDR3 region has 16 residues. Germline V CDR1 and CDR2: LNHDA, SQIVND (reference sequence). This CDR3 is CASSIAQTYSNQPQHF. The CDR3 coding sequence is TGTGCCAGTAGTATTGCCCAAACTTATAGCAATCAGCCCCAGCATTTT.

The rearrangement uses TRBV5-4 and TRBJ2-7, with 10 bases fitting TRBD2. CDR3 length: 15 residues. CDR1 and CDR2 (germline): SGHNT, YYREEE (reference sequence). After removal of 4 bases from V and 1 base from J, the junction contained 5 bases not matched to a gene. CDR3 sequence: CASSIGLAESYEQYF. The CDR3 bases are TGTGCCAGCAGCATTGGACTAGCGGAGTCCTACGAGCAGTACTTC.

The rearrangement uses TRBV7-2 and TRBJ1-4, with D unresolved. Germline V gene data show CDR1 as SGHTA and CDR2 as FQGNSA. The ends were cut back, 2 bases at V and 8 bases at J, with 18 bases in the middle. The CDR3 spans 16 residues. CDR3: CASSLIPSGLGEKLFF. CDR3 nucleotides: TGTGCCAGCAGCTTAATTCCCAGCGGTCTTGGCGAAAAACTGTTTTTT.

The genes are TRBV19 and TRBJ2-7, with a weak D call TRBD1 (6 bases). V was cut by 3 bases and J by 3 bases, with 15 bases left in between. This CDR3 has 15 residues. The germline CDR1 and CDR2 sequences are LNHDA and SQIVND (reference sequence). The CDR3 protein is CASSISRTAVYEQYF. The CDR3 region has the DNA TGTGCCAGTAGTATTTCGCGGACAGCGGTCTACGAGCAGTACTTC.

This clone was seen a handful of times. V usage is TRBV19 and J usage is TRBJ1-1; 7 bases fit TRBD1. The CDR3 runs to 16 residues. V trimming: 7 bases; J trimming: 3 bases; junction bases outside the gene matches: 14. CDR1 and CDR2 (germline): LNHDA, SQIVND (reference sequence). The CDR3 bases are TGTGCCAGTAAACCCTCTGTGGACAGGATTTACACTGAAGCTTTCTTT. Its translation is CASKPSVDRIYTEAFF.